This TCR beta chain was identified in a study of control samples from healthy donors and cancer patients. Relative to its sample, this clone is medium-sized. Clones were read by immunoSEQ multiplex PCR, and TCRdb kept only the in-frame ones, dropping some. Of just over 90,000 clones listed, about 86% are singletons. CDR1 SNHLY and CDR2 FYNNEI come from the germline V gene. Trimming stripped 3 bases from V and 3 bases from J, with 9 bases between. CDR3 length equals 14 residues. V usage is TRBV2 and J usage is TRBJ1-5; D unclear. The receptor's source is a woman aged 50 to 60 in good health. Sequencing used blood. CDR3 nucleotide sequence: TGTGCCAGCAGTGAGGTTCAAGTCAATCAGCCCCAGCATTTT. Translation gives CASSEVQVNQPQHF.